The 28 T cell receptor beta chains presented below share a single source sample, sequenced in a study of CD39 and CD103 CD8 tumor-infiltrating T cells (dated by TCRdb to the late 2010s). The protocol used for the library was the immunoSEQ multiplex PCR assay. In TCRdb, the immuneACCESS table is reduced to in-frame sequences with V and J assigned. These tables do not hold every clone; where another copy was compared, an unresolved V gene accounts for under half, and the others remain unexplained. The table for this sample lists 15,000 or so clones; about 93% of them were counted only once. Clones ranked in the top ten supply about 4.5% of the sample. Sequencing input: CD8+ T cells sorted from blood. The cell subset or site label, read with the paper, signifies: total memory CD8 T cells (CD45RA-CCR7+/-) from blood or uninvolved lymph node. These receptor sequences come from a human donor with head and neck squamous cell carcinoma.

Only a few counts were recorded for this clone. The V gene is TRBV28, the J gene TRBJ1-1; a possible D gene is TRBD1 (6 bases). The CDR3 loop spans 13 amino acids. Between the trimmed V and J ends, which lost 3 bases and 1 base, there was a span of 6 bases. Germline CDR1 is MDHEN and CDR2 is SYDVKM. This CDR3 is CASSLDRNTEAFF. For the CDR3, the DNA is TGTGCCAGCAGTTTGGACAGGAACACTGAAGCTTTCTTT.

The genes are TRBV9 and TRBJ2-1, with D perhaps assigned TRBD1 or TRBD2 (5 bases each). The CDR3 length is 15 residues. Deletions cut 6 bases from V and 0 bases from J, with 13 bases between. Germline-derived CDR1 and CDR2 are SGDLS and YYNGEE. The CDR3: CASTREGSSYNEQFF. For the CDR3, the DNA is TGTGCCAGCACCCGTGAGGGGAGCTCCTACAATGAGCAGTTCTTC.

V is TRBV19 and J is TRBJ1-5; no clear D. Trimming cost V 2 bases and J 6 bases, with 8 bases left between them. The CDR3 is 13 amino acids. The germline gives CDR1 LNHDA, CDR2 SQIVND (reference sequence). DNA for the CDR3: TGTGCCAGTAGTATACTAGACGGTCAGCCCCAGCATTTT. It encodes CASSILDGQPQHF.

This clone was observed a single time. This rearrangement joins TRBV4-1 to TRBJ2-7; 7 nucleotides match TRBD2. V was clipped by 0 bases and J by 2 bases; unmatched bases: 13. Germline V gives CDR1 MGHRA, CDR2 YSYEKL. The CDR3 covers 18 residues. DNA for the CDR3: TGCGCCAGCAGCCAAGAAGAGCTAGCGGCCTTCCGCACCTACGAGCAGTACTTC. Its protein product is CASSQEELAAFRTYEQYF.

The J gene is TRBJ2-7, the V gene TRBV19, with 9 bases matching TRBD1. V shed 5 bases, J shed 2 bases, and the junction held 7 bases outside the gene matches. CDR3 length: 15 amino acids. Germline CDR1 LNHDA, CDR2 SQIVND (reference sequence). The CDR3 here is CASSYGQGQTYEQYF. CDR3 sequence (DNA): TGTGCCAGTAGTTACGGACAGGGGCAGACCTACGAGCAGTACTTC. The whole variable domain, remainder taken from reference TRBV19 and TRBJ2-7, is DGGITQSPKYLFRKEGQNVTLSCEQNLNHDAMYWYRQDPGQGLRLIYYSQIVNDFQKGDIAEGYSVSREKKESFPLTVTSAQKNPTAFYLCASSYGQGQTYEQYFGPGTRLTVT.

V is TRBV6-5 and J is TRBJ2-7, with D maybe TRBD1 (5 bases). Germline lookup yields CDR1 MNHEY and CDR2 SVGAGI. V was pared by 5 bases and J by 2 bases, with 13 bases between. This CDR3 is 14 amino acids long. In nucleotides, the CDR3 is TGTGCCAGCAGTACCACAGGAAAAACCTACGAGCAGTACTTC. Amino acids: CASSTTGKTYEQYF.

This chain links TRBV5-1 with TRBJ2-7; D gene uncertain. Trimming pared 4 bases from V and 7 bases from J, leaving 18 bases between. Germline V gene sequence: CDR1 SGHRS, CDR2 YFSETQ. The CDR3 contains 14 residues. In DNA form, the CDR3 reads TGCGCCAGCAGCATGGACCCTTTATCCGTTGAGCAGTACTTC. It is translated as CASSMDPLSVEQYF.

The chain has TRBV30 and TRBJ1-1; no definite D call. The length of the CDR3 is 12 residues. Germline CDR1 reads GTSNPN; CDR2 reads SVGIG (reference sequence). V gave up 2 bases and J gave up 0 bases, with 4 bases separating them. CDR3: CAWSLVNTEAFF. The DNA for the CDR3 is TGTGCCTGGAGTCTTGTGAACACTGAAGCTTTCTTT. The full variable domain, its missing parts supplied by reference TRBV30 and TRBJ1-1, is SQTIHQWPATLVQPVGSPLSLECTVEGTSNPNLYWYRQAAGRGLQLLFYSVGIGQISSEVPQNLSASRPQDRQFILSSKKLLLSDSGFYLCAWSLVNTEAFFGQGTRLTVV.

This chain links TRBV5-1 with TRBJ1-3; D is possibly TRBD1 (5 bases). The V end lost 0 bases, the J end lost 8 bases, and 6 bases lay between the germline ends. The length of the CDR3 is 12 residues. Germline CDR1 SGHRS, CDR2 YFSETQ. This chain's CDR3 is CASSLVGDTIYF. The CDR3 DNA reads TGCGCCAGCAGCTTGGTGGGGGACACCATATATTTT. Looking up the rest from reference TRBV5-1 and TRBJ1-3 gives the full variable domain: KAGVTQTPRYLIKTRGQQVTLSCSPISGHRSVSWYQQTPGQGLQFLFEYFSETQRNKGNFPGRFSGRQFSNSRSEMNVSTLELGDSALYLCASSLVGDTIYFGEGSWLTVV.

V usage is TRBV7-6 and J usage is TRBJ2-1; either TRBD1 or TRBD2 may supply D (6 bases each). The CDR3 is made up of 16 amino acids. Per the germline V gene, CDR1 is SGHVS and CDR2 is FNYEAQ. Trimming pared 1 base from V and 2 bases from J, leaving 12 bases between. For the CDR3, the DNA is TGTGCCAGCAGCTTAGAGGTGGGGGGCCCCTACAATGAGCAGTTCTTC. Its protein is CASSLEVGGPYNEQFF.

The chain links TRBV11-2 to TRBJ2-3; D call uncertain. This CDR3 is 12 amino acids long. V was pared by 3 bases and J by 3 bases, with 4 bases between. Germline V gives CDR1 SGHAT, CDR2 FQNNGV. The CDR3: CASSFQTDTQYF. The CDR3 DNA reads as TGTGCCAGCAGCTTTCAGACAGATACGCAGTATTTT.

This clone appeared a few times. The chain couples TRBV15 to TRBJ1-1; a possible D gene is TRBD1 (6 bases). The CDR3 runs to 16 residues. Germline values: CDR1 LNHNV, CDR2 YYDKDF (reference sequence). Trimming shortened V by 2 bases and J by 5 bases, and 18 bases separated the two germline ends. CDR3 DNA sequence: TGTGCCACCAGCAGATCACAGGGCACGTTTTCAACTGAAGCTTTCTTT. Protein: CATSRSQGTFSTEAFF.

J is TRBJ1-2 and V is TRBV19, with D hard to call. Germline CDR1 reads LNHDA; CDR2 reads SQIVND (reference sequence). The CDR3 runs to 13 residues. Trimming stripped 2 bases from V and 0 bases from J, with 4 bases between. The CDR3 is CASSILANYGYTF. Written as DNA, the CDR3 is TGTGCCAGTAGTATACTTGCTAACTATGGCTACACCTTC.

The chain is built from TRBV19 and TRBJ1-5; D is unresolved. Trimming stripped 3 bases from V and 3 bases from J, with 6 bases between. The CDR3 spans 13 residues. Germline CDR1 and CDR2: LNHDA and SQIVND (reference sequence). The CDR3 is CASSMLSNQPQHF. Written as DNA, the CDR3 is TGTGCCAGTAGTATGTTGTCCAATCAGCCCCAGCATTTT.

The chain couples TRBV5-4 to TRBJ1-2; D is ambiguous. The CDR3 extends over 13 amino acids. V shed 0 bases and J shed 8 bases, with 11 bases lying between them. Germline V gene data show CDR1 as SGHNT and CDR2 as YYREEE (reference sequence). CDR3 DNA sequence: TGTGCCAGCAGCTTGGTGTGGAAAACAGGCTACACCTTC. Its protein product is CASSLVWKTGYTF.

The chain is built from TRBV5-6 and TRBJ1-1; D is uncertain. V lost 0 bases and J lost 3, with 9 bases in between. The CDR3 is made up of 14 amino acids. CDR1 SGHDT and CDR2 YYEEEE come from the germline V gene. The DNA for the CDR3 is TGTGCCAGCAGCTTGGGTCCCGGAGACACTGAAGCTTTCTTT. Its translation: CASSLGPGDTEAFF.

The chain is built from TRBV19 and TRBJ2-2, with D unclear. The CDR3 covers 17 residues. Germline CDR1 reads LNHDA; CDR2 reads SQIVND (reference sequence). V lost 0 bases, J lost 0 bases, and 11 bases lay in between. The CDR3 here is CASSIDATPANTGELFF. In nucleotides, the CDR3 is TGTGCCAGTAGTATAGATGCGACGCCGGCGAACACCGGGGAGCTGTTTTTT.

V usage is TRBV6-1 and J usage is TRBJ1-1; D possibly corresponds to TRBD1 (5 bases). From germline, CDR1 is MNHNS and CDR2 SASEGT. This CDR3 spans 14 amino acids. Between the trimmed V and J ends, which lost 2 bases and 10 bases, there was a span of 17 bases. This chain's CDR3 is CASSEWGTFNLAFF. CDR3 sequence (DNA): TGTGCCAGCAGTGAATGGGGGACGTTTAATTTAGCTTTCTTT.

V gene TRBV5-5 combines with J gene TRBJ2-7; 7 bases line up with TRBD1. Germline V gene sequence: CDR1 SGHKS, CDR2 YYEKEE (reference sequence). The trim removed 2 bases at V and 1 base at J, leaving 3 bases unmatched. The CDR3 runs to 14 residues. The DNA for the CDR3 is TGTGCCAGCAGCTTCGGGACAGAGTCCTACGAGCAGTACTTC. This translates into CASSFGTESYEQYF.

The rearrangement joins TRBV5-4 to TRBJ2-1; tentatively, D is TRBD1 or TRBD2 (6 bases each). The CDR3 is 18 residues long. The germline V gene has CDR1 SGHNT and CDR2 YYREEE (reference sequence). V was pared by 1 base and J by 5 bases, with 22 bases between. The CDR3 here is CASSLSGWGAPGDNEQFF. CDR3 DNA sequence: TGTGCCAGCAGCTTGAGCGGCTGGGGGGCCCCCGGGGACAATGAGCAGTTCTTC.

The chain employs TRBV4-1 and TRBJ2-7, with 7 bases aligning to TRBD2. Germline V gene sequence: CDR1 MGHRA, CDR2 YSYEKL. J lost 7 bases, V lost 4 bases, and 13 bases had no gene match. This CDR3 contains 15 residues. CDR3: CASSRSGEPGGEQYF. The CDR3 region has the DNA TGCGCCAGCAGCCGGAGCGGGGAGCCAGGTGGTGAGCAGTACTTC.

This clone was observed a single time. The J gene is TRBJ2-4, the V gene TRBV7-9; no definite D call. The CDR3 runs 14 residues. Looked up from germline, CDR1 is SEHNR and CDR2 is FQNEAQ (reference sequence). The V end was cut by 1 base, the J end by 7 bases, with 11 bases between. DNA for the CDR3: TGTGCCAGCAGCTTAGGAATAGGGTTGAACATTCAGTACTTC. Protein sequence: CASSLGIGLNIQYF.

This chain joins TRBV13 and TRBJ2-5, with TRBD2 matching 7 bases. CDR1 and CDR2 from the germline V gene are PRHDT and FYEKMQ (reference sequence). V gave up 4 bases and J gave up 4 bases; unmatched junction bases: 6. The CDR3 covers 14 residues. CDR3 in DNA: TGTGCCAGCAGCTCGTCGGGGGGAAGAGAGACCCAGTACTTC. Protein: CASSSSGGRETQYF.

The chain carries TRBV7-9 and TRBJ2-1; 11 nucleotides align to TRBD1. This CDR3 is 19 amino acids long. Germline CDR1 is SEHNR and CDR2 is FQNEAQ (reference sequence). V was clipped by 1 base and J by 8 bases; unmatched bases: 16. DNA of the CDR3: TGTGCCAGCAGCTTAGGGACAGGGGGCCGGCAGGCTCCTAGGGATGAGCAGTTCTTC. Residues: CASSLGTGGRQAPRDEQFF.

The chain uses TRBV4-1 and TRBJ1-2, with D unresolved. Germline CDR1 reads MGHRA; CDR2 reads YSYEKL. This CDR3 contains 13 residues. The ends were cut back, 2 bases at V and 4 bases at J, with 8 bases in the middle. CDR3 region: CASSQPGSYGYTF. CDR3 nucleotides: TGCGCCAGCAGCCAACCAGGTAGCTATGGCTACACCTTC.

The rearrangement links TRBV4-1 to TRBJ2-1, with D unclear. The germline V gene encodes CDR1 MGHRA and CDR2 YSYEKL. The CDR3 consists of 12 residues. V gave up 3 bases and J gave up 8 bases, with 8 bases separating them. DNA of the CDR3: TGCGCCAGCAGCCAGGCAGGTGATGAGCAGTTCTTC. It translates to CASSQAGDEQFF.

The chain uses TRBV18 and TRBJ2-7; 7 bases are a match to TRBD1. J gave up 2 bases and V 1 base, and 2 bases lay outside the gene matches. The V gene's germline CDR1 is KGHSH and CDR2 LQKENI. This CDR3 has 14 amino acids. CDR3 DNA sequence: TGTGCCAGCTCACCACGGGACAGAGCCTACGAGCAGTACTTC. This encodes CASSPRDRAYEQYF.

V and J are TRBV7-6 and TRBJ1-1; TRBD1 aligns across 7 bases. The V gene end was trimmed by 1 base and the J gene end by 4 bases; junction bases not matched to a gene: 6. The CDR3 loop spans 15 amino acids. Germline V CDR1 and CDR2: SGHVS, FNYEAQ. CDR3 in DNA: TGTGCCAGCAGCTTAGAAGCAGGGGGAGTCACTGAAGCTTTCTTT. This translates into CASSLEAGGVTEAFF.